The 16 T cell receptor beta chains reported below all come from one sample, sequenced in a study of human T cells and chemical hapten exposure. TCRdb used MiXCR to reprocess the RACE reads, holding one entry per CDR3 protein. The sample includes under 450,000 distinct CDR3 sequences, more than 5% seen only once; the top ten take over 5.5%. The time point here: patch test 2, 6 weeks after DPC sensitization. Treatment given: therapeutic diphenylcyclopropenone sensitization with weekly scalp DPC. The starting material was whole blood, obtained in connection with sensitization to the hapten diphenylcyclopropenone (DPC). These receptor sequences come from a young woman with alopecia areata. Some clones in this sample may be carry-over from other donors' samples.

This clonotype was seen more than once but under ten times. This chain's CDR3 is CAAGERGLANEQFF. The CDR3 nucleotides read TGTGCCGCAGGGGAGAGGGGACTAGCCAATGAGCAGTTCTTC. The rearrangement joins TRBV6-1 to TRBJ2-1, with 9 bases lining up with TRBD2. Germline CDR1 is MNHNS and CDR2 is SASEGT. The junction had 11 bases not matched to a gene; V was cut back by 11 bases and J by 6 bases. The CDR3 totals 14 residues.

This clonotype was detected only a few times. The V and J genes are TRBV12-3 or TRBV12-4 and TRBJ2-6; D might be TRBD1 (5 bases). The CDR3 runs 17 residues. Trimming pared 3 bases from V and 1 base from J, leaving 13 bases between. The CDR3 nucleotides read TGTGCCAGCAGTTTTCGACAGTCCGGATCTGGGGCCAACGTCCTGACTTTC. Its translation is CASSFRQSGSGANVLTF.

This clonotype appeared many times. The chain links TRBV7-2 to TRBJ1-1; the match to TRBD1 covers 7 bases. Germline CDR1 and CDR2: SGHTA and FQGNSA. V shed 5 bases and J 5 bases; nucleotides not matched to a gene: 14. The length of the CDR3 is 16 residues. DNA for the CDR3: TGTGCCAGCAGCCCCGGGACAGCAGAGCGTAGTACTGAAGCTTTCTTT. As protein: CASSPGTAERSTEAFF.

The chain is built from TRBV7-2 and TRBJ1-6; D might be TRBD1 (5 bases). Germline V lookup: CDR1 SGHTA, CDR2 FQGNSA. Trimming left V 7 bases short and J 9 bases short, with 16 bases between. This CDR3 comprises 14 residues. The CDR3 loop reads CASILGPGLSPLHF. DNA for the CDR3: TGTGCCAGCATCTTGGGACCGGGGCTTTCACCCCTCCACTTT. Filled out from reference TRBV7-2 and TRBJ1-6, the complete variable domain reads GAGVSQSPSNKVTEKGKDVELRCDPISGHTALYWYRQSLGQGLEFLIYFQGNSAPDKSGLPSDRFSAERTGGSVSTLTIQRTQQEDSAVYLCASILGPGLSPLHFGNGTRLTVT.

This clonotype appeared many times. CDR3 in amino acids: CASRISGGGPPLHF. CDR3 DNA sequence: TGTGCCAGCAGGATATCAGGAGGGGGACCACCCCTCCACTTT. The V call is TRBV6-2 or TRBV6-3, the J call TRBJ1-6, with TRBD1 as a possible D gene (6 bases). V lost 6 bases and J 11 bases, leaving 17 bases between the germline ends. Germline CDR1 is MNHEY and CDR2 is SVGEGT. There are 14 residues in the CDR3.

V usage is TRBV12-3 or TRBV12-4 and J usage is TRBJ2-5; no clear D gene. V was pared by 3 bases and J by 5 bases, with 13 bases between. The CDR3 covers 14 residues. In DNA form, the CDR3 reads TGTGCCAGCAGTTTCCCCGAATCGGCTGAGACCCAGTACTTC. Its protein is CASSFPESAETQYF.

This rearrangement joins TRBV29-1 to TRBJ2-1; 14 bases fit TRBD2. The junction had 1 base not matched to a gene; V was cut back by 4 bases and J by 8 bases. The CDR3 spans 13 residues. The germline gives CDR1 SQVTM, CDR2 ANQGSEA. Here the CDR3 reads CSVGLAGGYEQFF. The CDR3 DNA sequence: TGCAGCGTTGGACTAGCGGGGGGGTATGAGCAGTTCTTC.

V and J are TRBV20-1 and TRBJ2-3; TRBD2 matches 11 bases. The junction had 17 bases not matched to a gene; V was cut back by 5 bases and J by 1 base. There are 19 residues in the CDR3. Germline CDR1 and CDR2: DFQATT and SNEGSKA (reference sequence). As DNA, the CDR3 is TGCAGTGCTCCCCCGGCGGGAACTAGCGGGGGCGTAGGCACAGATACGCAGTATTTT. It translates to CSAPPAGTSGGVGTDTQYF.

This clonotype has at least ten counts. The gene calls are TRBV4-1 and TRBJ2-3; D may be TRBD1 or TRBD2 (6 bases each). V dropped 3 bases and J dropped 1 base, with 14 bases sitting between them. From germline, CDR1 is MGHRA and CDR2 YSYEKL. This CDR3 spans 16 amino acids. CDR3 protein: CASSQTRGQGTDTQYF. The CDR3 nucleotides read TGCGCCAGCAGCCAGACACGGGGGCAAGGCACAGATACGCAGTATTTT.

Many counts were recorded for this clonotype. The genes are TRBV20-1 and TRBJ1-1; D gene unclear. The V and J ends lost 5 bases and 0 bases respectively, with 10 bases between them. CDR1 and CDR2 from the germline V gene are DFQATT and SNEGSKA (reference sequence). The length of the CDR3 is 13 residues. The CDR3 protein is CSAPGLLNTEAFF. The CDR3 DNA follows: TGCAGTGCTCCCGGGCTATTGAACACTGAAGCTTTCTTT.

This clonotype was observed at least ten times. This sequence joins TRBV20-1 and TRBJ1-2, with TRBD1 matching over 7 bases. The V segment lost 6 bases and the J segment 3 bases; nucleotides outside the gene matches: 10. The length of the CDR3 is 14 residues. The germline V gene encodes CDR1 DFQATT and CDR2 SNEGSKA (reference sequence). As DNA, the CDR3 is TGCAGTGCCAAAGTCCCCGACAGGGACTATGGCTACACCTTC. It translates to CSAKVPDRDYGYTF.

V and J are TRBV6-5 and TRBJ1-2; weak D call: TRBD1 (6 bases). Germline lookup yields CDR1 MNHEY and CDR2 SVGAGI. Between the trimmed V and J ends, which lost 0 bases and 4 bases, there was a span of 12 bases. There are 15 residues in the CDR3. The DNA of the CDR3 is TGTGCCAGCAGTTACTCGTCTACAGGGATCTATGGCTACACCTTC. Translated: CASSYSSTGIYGYTF.

This clonotype appeared many times. A read error may produce the germline difference seen at one junction end. This chain connects TRBV7-7 to TRBJ2-5, with D unresolved. This CDR3 contains 14 residues. CDR1 and CDR2 from the germline V gene are SSHAT and FNYEAQ (reference sequence). The CDR3 is CASSQSPTQETQYF. DNA for the CDR3: TGTGCTAGCAGCCAAAGCCCGACCCAAGAGACCCAGTACTTC.

CDR3 nucleotide sequence: TGCAGTGCTCCAGACAGGGGGCTAGGAAACACCATATATTTT. Translated, it gives CSAPDRGLGNTIYF. This chain uses TRBV20-1 with TRBJ1-3; 10 bases are a match to TRBD1. The V gene's germline CDR1 is DFQATT and CDR2 SNEGSKA (reference sequence). J was trimmed by 4 bases and V by 5 bases; bases with no gene match: 5. The CDR3 covers 14 residues.

This clonotype occurred a few times. The rearrangement links TRBV5-5 to TRBJ1-1, with 11 positions matching TRBD1. The junction had 3 bases not matched to a gene; V was cut back by 2 bases and J by 9 bases. CDR3 size: 13 residues. Germline V lookup: CDR1 SGHKS, CDR2 YYEKEE (reference sequence). The CDR3 DNA follows: TGTGCCAGCAGCTTTGGGGACAGGGGGAAAGCTTTCTTT. It specifies CASSFGDRGKAFF.

Many counts were recorded for this clonotype. This sequence joins TRBV7-2 and TRBJ1-2; 9 bases line up with TRBD1. The CDR3 contains 15 residues. After removal of 5 bases from V and 2 bases from J, the junction contained 6 bases not matched to a gene. Looked up from germline, CDR1 is SGHTA and CDR2 is FQGNSA. The CDR3 DNA follows: TGTGCCAGCAGCCCGACCGGGACAGGGAACTATGGCTACACCTTC. Residues: CASSPTGTGNYGYTF.